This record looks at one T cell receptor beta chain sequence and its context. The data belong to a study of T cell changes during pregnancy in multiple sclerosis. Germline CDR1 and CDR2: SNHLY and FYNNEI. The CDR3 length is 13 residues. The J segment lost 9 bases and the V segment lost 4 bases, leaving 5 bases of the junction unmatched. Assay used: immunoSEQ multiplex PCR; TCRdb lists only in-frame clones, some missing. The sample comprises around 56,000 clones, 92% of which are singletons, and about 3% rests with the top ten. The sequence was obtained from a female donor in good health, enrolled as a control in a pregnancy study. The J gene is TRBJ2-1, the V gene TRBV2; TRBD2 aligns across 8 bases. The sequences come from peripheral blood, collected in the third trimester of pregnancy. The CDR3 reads CASSGTSSSEQFF. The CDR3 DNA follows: TGTGCCAGCAGTGGGACTAGCAGCAGTGAGCAGTTCTTC.